This T cell receptor (beta chain) was identified during a study of OX40 agonist ivuxolimab in advanced cancers. Study-level information: Across the patients, intravenous ivuxolimab was delivered every 2 weeks at 0.01 to 10 mg/kg. Patients receiving dose escalation had hepatocellular carcinoma, melanoma, renal cell or head and neck cancer. Partial responses were achieved by three patients, of whom one had hepatocellular carcinoma and two had cutaneous melanoma.

The germline V gene encodes CDR1 LNHDA and CDR2 SQIVND (reference sequence). The CDR3 consists of 15 residues. The V end lost 6 bases, the J end lost 2 bases, and 11 bases lay between the germline ends. The assay was immunoSEQ multiplex PCR, and TCRdb's table has in-frame clones only and misses some. The sample lists tens of thousands of clones, 65% to 75% seen once, with nearly 20% in the top ten. The clonotype was recovered from an adult with an advanced solid tumor such as melanoma, head and neck, liver or kidney cancer. The chain carries TRBV19 and TRBJ2-6; D assignment may be TRBD1 or TRBD2 (5 bases each). The source was CD4+ or CD8+ T cells sorted from blood, collected in a trial of the OX40 agonist ivuxolimab. The DNA for the CDR3 is TGTGCCAGTAGAACTCTGGGGGCTGGGGCCAACGTCCTGACTTTC. The encoded protein is CASRTLGAGANVLTF.